Below are 31 T cell receptor beta chains sequenced from a single sample in a study of shared clonotypes between healthy human individuals. Profiling relied on immunoSEQ multiplex PCR, and the TCRdb table lists in-frame clones only, not all of them. The repertoire holds about 960,000 clones, with around 80% as singletons. Sequencing was carried out using memory CD4+ T cells sorted from blood. The subset here: CD45RA-negative fraction. These receptor sequences come from a young man in good health.

This clone was seen more than once but under ten times. The V and J genes are TRBV10-1 and TRBJ2-5; 9 bases match TRBD2. V gave up 9 bases and J gave up 5 bases; unmatched junction bases: 19. CDR3 length: 17 amino acids. From germline, CDR1 is WNHNN and CDR2 SYGVQD (reference sequence). This chain's CDR3 is CASSLGSSGSIRETQYF. CDR3 in DNA: TGCGCCAGTTCCTTAGGAAGTAGCGGGAGTATTAGGGAGACCCAGTACTTC.

This sequence joins TRBV10-1 and TRBJ1-1; 7 positions agree with TRBD1. The CDR3 covers 16 residues. The germline CDR1 and CDR2 sequences are WNHNN and SYGVQD (reference sequence). Unmatched junction bases numbered 11, after V lost 6 bases and J lost 1 base. Here the CDR3 reads CASSNRDSPWNTEAFF. CDR3 in DNA: TGCGCCAGCAGCAATAGGGACAGCCCGTGGAACACTGAAGCTTTCTTT.

V gene TRBV2 combines with J gene TRBJ1-2; 7 bases map to TRBD1. The germline V gene has CDR1 SNHLY and CDR2 FYNNEI. The CDR3 runs to 11 residues. V gave up 2 bases and J gave up 13 bases; unmatched junction bases: 4. CDR3 sequence reads: CASSERGRFTF. The CDR3 coding sequence is TGTGCCAGCAGTGAAAGGGGGCGGTTCACCTTC. The complete variable domain, with remaining parts taken from reference TRBV2 and TRBJ1-2, reads EPEVTQTPSHQVTQMGQEVILRCVPISNHLYFYWYRQILGQKVEFLVSFYNNEISEKSEIFDDQFSVERPDGSNFTLKIRSTKLEDSAMYFCASSERGRFTFGSGTRLTVV.

This chain joins TRBV6-1 and TRBJ1-2, with D maybe TRBD1 (6 bases). Trimming took 6 bases from V and 3 from J, leaving 14 bases between them. CDR1 is MNHNS, CDR2 SASEGT, per germline. The CDR3 totals 14 residues. The CDR3 bases are TGTGCCAGCAGCCCACCCACAGGGTACTATGGCTACACCTTC. Its translation: CASSPPTGYYGYTF.

The chain couples TRBV27 to TRBJ2-1, with 14 bases matching TRBD2. The CDR3 has 17 amino acids. V shed 8 bases, J shed 5 bases, and the junction held 11 bases outside the gene matches. Germline V lookup: CDR1 MNHEY, CDR2 SMNVEV (reference sequence). CDR3 protein: CASLQRTSGRLNNEQFF. The CDR3, as DNA: TGTGCCAGCCTACAAAGGACTAGCGGGAGGTTAAACAATGAGCAGTTCTTC.

J is TRBJ2-3 and V is TRBV5-1; D not resolved. This CDR3 spans 11 amino acids. Trimming pared 5 bases from V and 5 bases from J, leaving 6 bases between. Germline-derived CDR1 and CDR2 are SGHRS and YFSETQ. CDR3 sequence: CASRAIDTQYF. Written as DNA, the CDR3 is TGCGCCAGCAGGGCGATAGATACGCAGTATTTT. Drawing the rest from reference TRBV5-1 and TRBJ2-3, the complete variable domain is KAGVTQTPRYLIKTRGQQVTLSCSPISGHRSVSWYQQTPGQGLQFLFEYFSETQRNKGNFPGRFSGRQFSNSRSEMNVSTLELGDSALYLCASRAIDTQYFGPGTRLTVL.

This clone was detected only once. V usage is TRBV10-2 and J usage is TRBJ2-7; 7 nucleotides line up with TRBD1. J was trimmed by 3 bases and V by 2 bases; bases with no gene match: 10. This CDR3 has 16 residues. The germline V gene encodes CDR1 WSHSY and CDR2 SAAADI. The CDR3 loop is CASSEPRQGRVYEQYF. CDR3 in DNA: TGCGCCAGCAGTGAGCCCCGACAGGGTCGGGTCTACGAGCAGTACTTC.

The J gene is TRBJ1-1, the V gene TRBV5-6; no clear D. This CDR3 contains 14 residues. Germline V gives CDR1 SGHDT, CDR2 YYEEEE. Trimming removed 2 bases from V and 9 bases from J, with 17 bases in between. CDR3 in amino acids: CASSLMGRELQAFF. The CDR3 DNA follows: TGTGCCAGCAGCTTAATGGGCCGAGAGTTACAAGCTTTCTTT. Full variable domain (rest looked up from reference TRBV5-6 and TRBJ1-1): DAGVTQSPTHLIKTRGQQVTLRCSPKSGHDTVSWYQQALGQGPQFIFQYYEEEERQRGNFPDRFSGHQFPNYSSELNVNALLLGDSALYLCASSLMGRELQAFFGQGTRLTVV.

This rearrangement joins TRBV6-6 to TRBJ1-3; D uncertain. The ends were cut back, 0 bases at V and 8 bases at J, with 5 bases in the middle. Looked up from germline, CDR1 is MNHNY and CDR2 is SVGAGI (reference sequence). The CDR3 length is 12 residues. The CDR3 reads CASSYSRDTIYF. CDR3 bases: TGTGCCAGCAGTTACTCGAGGGACACCATATATTTT.

The rearrangement joins TRBV18 to TRBJ1-5; D is perhaps TRBD1 (6 bases). Per the germline V gene, CDR1 is KGHSH and CDR2 is LQKENI. V dropped 6 bases and J dropped 6 bases, with 12 bases sitting between them. CDR3 size: 13 residues. The CDR3 here is CASSGGQGQPQHF. The DNA of the CDR3 is TGTGCCAGCTCCGGGGGGCAGGGTCAGCCCCAGCATTTT.

V and J are TRBV9 and TRBJ1-2, with TRBD1 matching over 7 bases. V gave up 4 bases and J gave up 4 bases; unmatched junction bases: 16. CDR3 size: 17 residues. Germline lookup yields CDR1 SGDLS and CDR2 YYNGEE. CDR3 residues: CASSPGSGGVWGYGYTF. In DNA, the CDR3 is TGTGCCAGCAGCCCCGGGTCAGGGGGAGTATGGGGCTATGGCTACACCTTC. Full variable domain (missing parts from reference TRBV9 and TRBJ1-2): DSGVTQTPKHLITATGQRVTLRCSPRSGDLSVYWYQQSLDQGLQFLIQYYNGEERAKGNILERFSAQQFPDLHSELNLSSLELGDSALYFCASSPGSGGVWGYGYTFGSGTRLTVV.

The chain couples TRBV7-6 to TRBJ1-6; D is ambiguous. V was trimmed by 5 bases and J by 10 bases, leaving 15 bases between them. From germline, CDR1 is SGHVS and CDR2 FNYEAQ. This CDR3 spans 14 amino acids. In nucleotides, the CDR3 is TGTGCCAGCAGCGCCGTATTGAGAGAGTCACCCCTCCACTTT. Translated: CASSAVLRESPLHF.

This clone was observed a few times. The chain employs TRBV2 and TRBJ2-2, with D hard to call. Germline CDR1 and CDR2: SNHLY and FYNNEI. This CDR3 spans 12 amino acids. V was trimmed by 7 bases and J by 4 bases, leaving 7 bases between them. The CDR3 protein is CASKYPTGELFF. CDR3 sequence (DNA): TGTGCCAGCAAGTACCCCACCGGGGAGCTGTTTTTT.

The sample holds one count of this clone. The chain is built from TRBV25-1 and TRBJ2-7; no definite D call. Trimming shortened V by 3 bases and J by 4 bases, and 7 bases separated the two germline ends. The CDR3 runs 12 residues. Germline CDR1 reads MGHDK; CDR2 reads SYGVNS. The CDR3 DNA reads as TGTGCCAGCAGTGACCAAGTGTACGAGCAGTACTTC. Residues: CASSDQVYEQYF.

This clone turned up a few times. The chain has TRBV9 and TRBJ1-1, with D unclear. V dropped 0 bases and J dropped 1 base, with 4 bases sitting between them. Germline V gene sequence: CDR1 SGDLS, CDR2 YYNGEE. The CDR3 is 13 residues long. This CDR3 is CASSVDRNTEAFF. The CDR3, as DNA: TGTGCCAGCAGCGTAGACAGGAACACTGAAGCTTTCTTT.

The chain combines TRBV29-1 with TRBJ2-5; 10 bases line up with TRBD1. The germline CDR1 and CDR2 sequences are SQVTM and ANQGSEA. V dropped 7 bases and J dropped 5; count of bases not matched to a gene: 7. This CDR3 contains 13 residues. CDR3 sequence: CSASTGGGETQYF. CDR3 bases: TGCAGCGCCTCGACAGGGGGCGGGGAGACCCAGTACTTC. The full variable domain, its missing parts supplied by reference TRBV29-1 and TRBJ2-5, is SAVISQKPSRDICQRGTSLTIQCQVDSQVTMMFWYRQQPGQSLTLIATANQGSEATYESGFVIDKFPISRPNLTFSTLTVSNMSPEDSSIYLCSASTGGGETQYFGPGTRLLVL.

The chain links TRBV7-9 to TRBJ2-1; a possible D gene is TRBD1 (5 bases). V was trimmed by 3 bases and J by 5 bases, leaving 8 bases between them. Germline loops: CDR1 SEHNR, CDR2 FQNEAQ (reference sequence). CDR3 size: 13 residues. The CDR3 sequence: CASSLDINNEQFF. DNA for the CDR3: TGTGCCAGCAGCTTGGACATAAACAATGAGCAGTTCTTC.

The genes are TRBV7-6 and TRBJ2-4; D not resolved. CDR3 length equals 21 residues. Germline V gives CDR1 SGHVS, CDR2 FNYEAQ. The germline V and J ends were trimmed by 5 bases and 0 bases, with 29 bases remaining between them. CDR3 amino acids: CASSPGLKGSEGTLAKNIQYF. The CDR3 nucleotides are TGTGCCAGCAGCCCAGGCCTTAAAGGGTCAGAAGGCACCTTAGCCAAAAACATTCAGTACTTC.

Worth noting for this clone: Different DNA sequences within this sample yield the same CDR3. CDR3 residues: CSARMNTEAFF. The CDR3 bases are TGCAGTGCTAGAATGAACACTGAAGCTTTCTTT. The V and J genes are TRBV20-1 and TRBJ1-1; D remains ambiguous. The germline CDR1 and CDR2 sequences are DFQATT and SNEGSKA (reference sequence). The germline V and J ends were trimmed by 2 bases and 0 bases, with 1 base remaining between them. The CDR3 is 11 amino acids.

V usage is TRBV7-2 and J usage is TRBJ1-5; D gene unclear. The CDR3 sequence is 16 residues long. The V gene lost 1 base and the J gene lost 7 bases, with 17 bases spanning the gap. Germline CDR1 and CDR2: SGHTA and FQGNSA. CDR3 nucleotide sequence: TGTGCCAGCAGCTTAGATGGCAGGTCGGTCAACCAGCCCCAGCATTTT. Protein: CASSLDGRSVNQPQHF.

The gene calls are TRBV7-2 and TRBJ1-2; no firm D call. From germline, CDR1 is SGHTA and CDR2 FQGNSA. The CDR3 spans 10 residues. Trimming left V 5 bases short and J 2 bases short, with 0 bases between. The CDR3 protein is CASSNYGYTF. DNA for the CDR3: TGTGCCAGCAGCAACTATGGCTACACCTTC.

Of note for this clone: A much larger clone is a single base away; this may be a read error. The chain links TRBV28 to TRBJ2-7; D ambiguous. V lost 5 bases and J lost 2, with 7 bases in between. The CDR3 loop spans 12 amino acids. The germline V gene encodes CDR1 MDHEN and CDR2 SYDVKM. CDR3 residues: CASSPNPYEQYF. CDR3 coding DNA: TGTGCCAGCAGTCCAAACCCCTACGAGCAGTACTTC. Full variable domain (outside the CDR3, taken from reference TRBV28 and TRBJ2-7): DVKVTQSSRYLVKRTGEKVFLECVQDMDHENMFWYRQDPGLGLRLIYFSYDVKMKEKGDIPEGYSVSREKKERFSLILESASTNQTSMYLCASSPNPYEQYFGPGTRLTVT.

This clone was recorded a few times. The chain uses TRBV29-1 and TRBJ2-7; D unresolved. Trimming took 4 bases from V and 0 from J, leaving 7 bases between them. CDR3 length: 12 residues. Germline V gene data show CDR1 as SQVTM and CDR2 as ANQGSEA. CDR3 DNA sequence: TGCAGCGTTGTTTTAGTCTCCTACGAGCAGTACTTC. It specifies CSVVLVSYEQYF.

The V gene is TRBV27, the J gene TRBJ2-7, with D possibly being TRBD2 (5 bases). Germline CDR1 and CDR2: MNHEY and SMNVEV (reference sequence). The CDR3 spans 15 residues. V gave up 2 bases and J gave up 2 bases, with 13 bases separating them. The DNA of the CDR3 is TGTGCCAGCAGTTTAGATGGAGGTGGGACCTACGAGCAGTACTTC. It codes for CASSLDGGGTYEQYF.

J is TRBJ2-3 and V is TRBV7-2; 13 nucleotides agree with TRBD2. The CDR3 consists of 18 residues. The V gene's germline CDR1 is SGHTA and CDR2 FQGNSA. J was trimmed by 1 base and V by 4 bases; bases with no gene match: 8. The CDR3 protein is CASSSSPTSGGGTDTQYF. As DNA, the CDR3 is TGTGCCAGCAGCTCCAGCCCTACTAGCGGGGGGGGCACAGATACGCAGTATTTT.

This sequence joins TRBV18 and TRBJ2-7, with D perhaps matching TRBD1 (7 bases). Germline values: CDR1 KGHSH, CDR2 LQKENI. V was trimmed by 5 bases and J by 0 bases, leaving 14 bases between them. The CDR3 length is 15 residues. DNA for the CDR3: TGTGCCAGCTCAACAGGCCAGGGGGGCTCCTACGAGCAGTACTTC. It specifies CASSTGQGGSYEQYF. The full variable domain, its missing parts supplied by reference TRBV18 and TRBJ2-7, is NAGVMQNPRHLVRRRGQEARLRCSPMKGHSHVYWYRQLPEEGLKFMVYLQKENIIDESGMPKERFSAEFPKEGPSILRIQQVVRGDSAAYFCASSTGQGGSYEQYFGPGTRLTVT.

The chain couples TRBV7-2 to TRBJ1-4; a possible D gene is TRBD1 (5 bases). Per germline, CDR1 SGHTA and CDR2 FQGNSA. CDR3 size: 14 residues. Trimming shortened V by 11 bases and J by 0 bases, and 13 bases separated the two germline ends. The CDR3 region has the DNA TGTGCCTCAAGCAGGGAGTCAACTAATGAAAAACTGTTTTTT. It translates to CASSRESTNEKLFF.

The genes are TRBV6-6 and TRBJ2-5, with D unresolved. CDR1 is MNHNY and CDR2 is SVGAGI in the germline V gene (reference sequence). Trimming took off 5 bases at V and 2 bases at J, with 12 bases between the two ends. The CDR3 length is 14 residues. CDR3 DNA: TGTGCCAGCAGTCCATCCCGAATGCAAGAGACCCAGTACTTC. Encoded protein: CASSPSRMQETQYF.

In its sample, this clone was seen a few times. The J gene is TRBJ1-2, the V gene TRBV30, with a tentative D call TRBD1 (5 bases). Germline CDR1 reads GTSNPN; CDR2 reads SVGIG (reference sequence). Trimming removed 8 bases from V and 4 bases from J, with 14 bases in between. The CDR3 is made up of 12 amino acids. The CDR3 loop is CAVRDPGYGYTF. The CDR3 DNA follows: TGTGCCGTCCGGGACCCTGGCTATGGCTACACCTTC.

This clone was counted only a few times. The rearrangement joins TRBV7-2 to TRBJ2-1; 11 bases agree with TRBD2. The CDR3 has 15 amino acids. CDR1 and CDR2 from the germline V gene are SGHTA and FQGNSA. The J segment lost 9 bases and the V segment lost 5 bases, leaving 9 bases of the junction unmatched. CDR3 in amino acids: CASSLSGRAEGEQFF. The CDR3 bases are TGTGCCAGCAGCCTTAGCGGGAGGGCCGAAGGTGAGCAGTTCTTC. The variable domain in full, with the rest retrieved from reference TRBV7-2 and TRBJ2-1, is GAGVSQSPSNKVTEKGKDVELRCDPISGHTALYWYRQSLGQGLEFLIYFQGNSAPDKSGLPSDRFSAERTGGSVSTLTIQRTQQEDSAVYLCASSLSGRAEGEQFFGPGTRLTVL.

Turning to this clone: A far larger clone is just one base off, so this is likely a read error. The genes are TRBV9 and TRBJ1-2; TRBD1 might be the D (5 bases). Germline-derived CDR1 and CDR2 are SGDLS and YYNGEE. This CDR3 comprises 12 residues. Trimming shortened V by 5 bases and J by 4 bases, and 9 bases separated the two germline ends. The CDR3 DNA follows: TGTGCCAGCAGGTCAGGGACCTATGGCTACACCTTC. The encoded protein is CASRSGTYGYTF. Full variable domain (rest looked up from reference TRBV9 and TRBJ1-2): DSGVTQTPKHLITATGQRVTLRCSPRSGDLSVYWYQQSLDQGLQFLIQYYNGEERAKGNILERFSAQQFPDLHSELNLSSLELGDSALYFCASRSGTYGYTFGSGTRLTVV.